Shown below are 31 T cell receptor beta chains from a single sample sequenced in a study of shared clonotypes between healthy human individuals (TCRdb year 2020). The receptor library was made with the immunoSEQ multiplex PCR assay. This immuneACCESS table, as held by TCRdb, lists in-frame sequences with V and J called but not all clones. Of the missing ones, under half trace to an unresolved V gene in checked studies; the others have no known cause. A total of some 2 million clones appear in this sample, around 95% of them only once. The ten largest account for 0.13% of the sample. The sequencing input was naive CD4+ T cells sorted from blood. The cell subset or site label on this specimen signifies: CD45RA+ positively selected. These receptors were obtained from a man between 18 and 29 years old in good health.

The chain carries TRBV7-2 and TRBJ1-5; D possibly corresponds to TRBD1 (5 bases). Trimming removed 4 bases from V and 6 bases from J, with 13 bases in between. Germline V gene sequence: CDR1 SGHTA, CDR2 FQGNSA. The CDR3 totals 14 residues. CDR3 nucleotides: TGTGCCAGCAGCTCAATCTGGGGGTCTCAGCCCCAGCATTTT. It is translated as CASSSIWGSQPQHF.

This clone is a singleton in its sample. This chain connects TRBV18 to TRBJ2-2; D uncertain. CDR1 is KGHSH, CDR2 LQKENI, per germline. CDR3 length equals 15 residues. V dropped 4 bases and J dropped 5 bases, with 14 bases sitting between them. CDR3 sequence (DNA): TGTGCCAGCTCACTTCCGGGCCAGGTTACCGGGGAGCTGTTTTTT. Translation gives CASSLPGQVTGELFF.

The rearrangement uses TRBV10-3 and TRBJ1-3; D gene ambiguous. The germline V and J ends were trimmed by 9 bases and 8 bases, with 14 bases remaining between them. Germline V lookup: CDR1 ENHRY, CDR2 SYGVKD. The CDR3 spans 12 residues. The CDR3 sequence is CAIRVGADTIYF. For the CDR3, the DNA is TGTGCCATTCGGGTAGGTGCGGACACCATATATTTT.

The V gene is TRBV28, the J gene TRBJ1-4, with 7 positions matching TRBD1. Per the germline V gene, CDR1 is MDHEN and CDR2 is SYDVKM. The CDR3 loop spans 15 amino acids. Unmatched junction bases numbered 9, after V lost 5 bases and J lost 6 bases. For the CDR3, the DNA is TGTGCCAGCAGTGGTGGGAACAGGGGAGATGAAAAACTGTTTTTT. Amino acids: CASSGGNRGDEKLFF.

In DNA form, the CDR3 reads TGTGCCAGCAGGGACACAGGGGGCGGTCAGCCCCAGCATTTT. Its translation is CASRDTGGGQPQHF. J is TRBJ1-5 and V is TRBV6-5; 9 positions agree with TRBD1. Germline CDR1 reads MNHEY; CDR2 reads SVGAGI. The CDR3 totals 14 residues. Germline trimming cut 6 bases from V and 6 bases from J; bases unmatched to any gene: 6.

The rearrangement uses TRBV11-2 and TRBJ2-6; tentatively, D is TRBD1 or TRBD2 (7 bases each). In germline, CDR1 is SGHAT, CDR2 FQNNGV. The V and J ends lost 0 bases and 0 bases respectively, with 9 bases between them. The CDR3 contains 17 residues. The CDR3 DNA follows: TGTGCCAGCAGCTTAGACAGGGGGGGCTCTGGGGCCAACGTCCTGACTTTC. Translating gives CASSLDRGGSGANVLTF.

The genes are TRBV29-1 and TRBJ2-5, with a weak D call TRBD2 (7 bases). There are 13 residues in the CDR3. Germline values: CDR1 SQVTM, CDR2 ANQGSEA. The ends were cut back, 2 bases at V and 7 bases at J, with 14 bases in the middle. The DNA of the CDR3 is TGCAGCGTTGAATGGGGGGGCTCCGGGACCCAGTACTTC. Its protein is CSVEWGGSGTQYF.

The chain carries TRBV28 and TRBJ1-2; D gene ambiguous. The germline CDR1 and CDR2 sequences are MDHEN and SYDVKM. The CDR3 runs 14 residues. Trimming left V 2 bases short and J 5 bases short, with 12 bases between. CDR3 protein: CASSLEQSLYGYTF. CDR3 DNA: TGTGCCAGCAGTTTAGAACAGTCCTTATATGGCTACACCTTC.

The chain carries TRBV7-8 and TRBJ2-7, with D hard to call. The CDR3 length is 12 residues. Germline V gene sequence: CDR1 SGHVS, CDR2 FQNEAQ. The V gene lost 3 bases and the J gene lost 6 bases, with 9 bases spanning the gap. The CDR3 region is CASSLGLGEQYF. The CDR3 DNA reads TGTGCCAGCAGCTTGGGCCTTGGCGAGCAGTACTTC.

The rearrangement uses TRBV11-2 and TRBJ2-7; the D gene is possibly TRBD2 (6 bases). Germline V gene data show CDR1 as SGHAT and CDR2 as FQNNGV. The V end lost 0 bases, the J end lost 3 bases, and 9 bases lay between the germline ends. The CDR3 is 14 amino acids. The CDR3 DNA is TGTGCCAGCAGCTTAGAATCGACTAGCTACGAGCAGTACTTC. Protein product: CASSLESTSYEQYF.

The V and J genes are TRBV6-6 and TRBJ2-7; TRBD2 is a possible D gene (5 bases). This CDR3 spans 13 amino acids. CDR1 and CDR2 from the germline V gene are MNHNY and SVGAGI (reference sequence). V was pared by 5 bases and J by 0 bases, with 8 bases between. The CDR3, as DNA: TGTGCCAGCAGTCGCGGGCCCTCCTACGAGCAGTACTTC. It encodes CASSRGPSYEQYF.

The chain carries TRBV9 and TRBJ2-2; D not certain. The CDR3 length is 14 residues. V was clipped by 3 bases and J by 2 bases, with 8 bases between them. In germline, CDR1 is SGDLS, CDR2 YYNGEE. CDR3 protein: CASSDGPNTGELFF. CDR3 DNA sequence: TGTGCCAGCAGCGACGGTCCTAACACCGGGGAGCTGTTTTTT.

The chain combines TRBV6-5 with TRBJ2-1, with D possibly TRBD1 on 5 matching bases. Trimming took 1 base from V and 10 from J, leaving 20 bases between them. The germline CDR1 and CDR2 sequences are MNHEY and SVGAGI. This CDR3 region has 16 residues. The CDR3 sequence is CASSYLYLVGRGEQFF. The CDR3 bases are TGTGCCAGCAGTTACTTATACCTAGTAGGTAGGGGCGAGCAGTTCTTC.

The chain carries TRBV7-3 and TRBJ1-5; D might be TRBD1 (5 bases). CDR1 and CDR2 from the germline V gene are SGHTA and FQGTGA. The CDR3 consists of 14 residues. Trimming removed 5 bases from V and 6 bases from J, with 14 bases in between. This chain's CDR3 is CASSLIDSRQPQHF. DNA for the CDR3: TGTGCCAGCAGCCTGATTGACAGCCGTCAGCCCCAGCATTTT. The whole variable domain, remainder taken from reference TRBV7-3 and TRBJ1-5, is GAGVSQTPSNKVTEKGKYVELRCDPISGHTALYWYRQSLGQGPEFLIYFQGTGAADDSGLPNDRFFAVRPEGSVSTLKIQRTERGDSAVYLCASSLIDSRQPQHFGDGTRLSIL.

V and J are TRBV4-1 and TRBJ1-6; the D is unclear. Trimming removed 0 bases from V and 7 bases from J, with 13 bases in between. The CDR3 loop spans 16 amino acids. CDR1 is MGHRA and CDR2 is YSYEKL in the germline V gene. The CDR3 region is CASSQEPHPQNSPLHF. DNA for the CDR3: TGCGCCAGCAGCCAAGAACCACACCCGCAAAATTCACCCCTCCACTTT.

V usage is TRBV2 and J usage is TRBJ1-2; 9 positions agree with TRBD1. The CDR3 loop spans 14 amino acids. The germline CDR1 and CDR2 sequences are SNHLY and FYNNEI. After removal of 4 bases from V and 4 bases from J, the junction contained 4 bases not matched to a gene. CDR3 residues: CASSVGQGTYGYTF. The CDR3 DNA reads TGTGCCAGCAGTGTGGGACAGGGAACCTATGGCTACACCTTC.

Worth noting for this clone: Different DNA sequences within this sample yield the same CDR3. This chain links TRBV20-1 with TRBJ2-3; D not certain. Between the trimmed V and J ends, which lost 6 bases and 3 bases, there was a span of 7 bases. Per germline, CDR1 DFQATT and CDR2 SNEGSKA (reference sequence). This CDR3 contains 11 residues. CDR3 coding DNA: TGCAGTGCGGCACGTACAGATACGCAGTATTTT. Translated, it gives CSAARTDTQYF.

The gene calls are TRBV6-1 and TRBJ1-6; D gene unclear. Germline CDR1 is MNHNS and CDR2 is SASEGT. Trimming cost V 0 bases and J 6 bases, with 9 bases left between them. The CDR3 is 15 amino acids. This chain's CDR3 is CASSEAVTVNSPLHF. The DNA of the CDR3 is TGTGCCAGCAGTGAAGCAGTTACAGTTAATTCACCCCTCCACTTT.

This clone was found a few times. This rearrangement joins TRBV5-1 to TRBJ2-7; 8 nucleotides line up with TRBD1. With V trimmed by 7 bases and J by 4 bases, 13 bases remained unmatched. The germline gives CDR1 SGHRS, CDR2 YFSETQ. The CDR3 runs to 15 residues. CDR3 region: CASARSETGVYEQYF. In DNA form, the CDR3 reads TGCGCCAGCGCTAGGTCCGAGACAGGGGTTTACGAGCAGTACTTC.

The chain has TRBV9 and TRBJ1-2, with D tentatively TRBD1 (5 bases). Per the germline V gene, CDR1 is SGDLS and CDR2 is YYNGEE. This CDR3 comprises 15 residues. The V end lost 4 bases, the J end lost 4 bases, and 17 bases lay between the germline ends. The CDR3 spells CASSLEEGTLYGYTF. The CDR3 DNA follows: TGTGCCAGCAGCCTCGAGGAGGGGACGCTCTATGGCTACACCTTC.

In this sample, this clone turned up once. The rearrangement links TRBV6-1 to TRBJ1-1; TRBD1 matches 9 bases. After removal of 10 bases from V and 3 bases from J, the junction contained 12 bases not matched to a gene. This CDR3 is built from 15 residues. Germline CDR1 reads MNHNS; CDR2 reads SASEGT. CDR3 protein: CATLGTGIGDTEAFF. The DNA for the CDR3 is TGTGCCACGCTGGGGACAGGGATCGGGGACACTGAAGCTTTCTTT.

This clone has only one observation. This chain joins TRBV18 and TRBJ1-1; 8 positions agree with TRBD1. After removal of 6 bases from V and 8 bases from J, the junction contained 8 bases not matched to a gene. CDR3 size: 13 residues. The germline V gene encodes CDR1 KGHSH and CDR2 LQKENI. The CDR3 bases are TGTGCCAGCTCCCCCTTGGGACAGGAAGAAGCTTTCTTT. This encodes CASSPLGQEEAFF.

V gene TRBV9 combines with J gene TRBJ1-1, with D tentatively TRBD1 (6 bases). The germline CDR1 and CDR2 sequences are SGDLS and YYNGEE. The germline V and J ends were trimmed by 6 bases and 1 base, with 10 bases remaining between them. The CDR3 is 13 amino acids. The CDR3 loop is CASNRQENTEAFF. Written as DNA, the CDR3 is TGTGCCAGCAATCGACAGGAGAACACTGAAGCTTTCTTT.

Comment on this clone: This sample includes further DNA sequences coding for the same CDR3. The chain links TRBV18 to TRBJ2-7; TRBD1 aligns across 7 bases. The CDR3 extends over 14 amino acids. J was trimmed by 4 bases and V by 0 bases; bases with no gene match: 3. The germline V gene has CDR1 KGHSH and CDR2 LQKENI. The CDR3 DNA reads as TGTGCCAGCTCACCACCGGGACAGAGTTACGAGCAGTACTTC. This translates into CASSPPGQSYEQYF.

The chain links TRBV27 to TRBJ1-1, with 8 bases matching TRBD1. V shed 3 bases, J shed 0 bases, and the junction held 12 bases outside the gene matches. From germline, CDR1 is MNHEY and CDR2 SMNVEV (reference sequence). The CDR3 has 18 amino acids. This chain's CDR3 is CASSFHRRQGFMNTEAFF. CDR3 nucleotides: TGTGCCAGCAGTTTTCACCGCCGACAGGGGTTCATGAACACTGAAGCTTTCTTT.

This chain joins TRBV2 and TRBJ2-5; TRBD1 aligns across 7 bases. The germline V gene has CDR1 SNHLY and CDR2 FYNNEI. The V segment lost 1 base and the J segment 5 bases; nucleotides outside the gene matches: 7. This CDR3 spans 15 amino acids. CDR3 nucleotides: TGTGCCAGCAGTGAAGTCCAGGGGGAATGGGAGACCCAGTACTTC. It yields the protein CASSEVQGEWETQYF.

The chain employs TRBV6-6 and TRBJ1-2, with D possibly being TRBD1 (6 bases). The CDR3 runs 13 residues. Germline loops: CDR1 MNHNY, CDR2 SVGAGI (reference sequence). V was cut by 4 bases and J by 8 bases, with 14 bases left in between. The CDR3 region is CASSWTALEGYTF. In DNA, the CDR3 is TGTGCCAGCAGTTGGACAGCCCTAGAGGGCTACACCTTC.

This chain links TRBV6-1 with TRBJ1-6; TRBD1 might be the D (6 bases). Deletions cut 0 bases from V and 10 bases from J, with 13 bases between. In germline, CDR1 is MNHNS, CDR2 SASEGT. The CDR3 sequence is 15 residues long. The CDR3 sequence is CASSEAHQGHSPLHF. For the CDR3, the DNA is TGTGCCAGCAGTGAAGCGCATCAGGGACACTCACCCCTCCACTTT.

The count of this clone is one. The chain is built from TRBV2 and TRBJ1-5, with a weak D call TRBD1 (6 bases). The germline gives CDR1 SNHLY, CDR2 FYNNEI. The V gene lost 6 bases and the J gene lost 6 bases, with 15 bases spanning the gap. The CDR3 covers 14 residues. CDR3 sequence: CASRGEQGSQPQHF. As DNA, the CDR3 is TGTGCCAGCAGGGGGGAACAGGGAAGTCAGCCCCAGCATTTT.

As concerns this clone: Other DNA sequences from this sample encode an identical CDR3 as well. CDR3: CSAPIGDTQYF. In DNA form, the CDR3 reads TGCAGTGCTCCCATCGGGGATACGCAGTATTTT. The chain combines TRBV20-1 with TRBJ2-3; D is uncertain. The CDR3 is made up of 11 amino acids. Trimming shortened V by 5 bases and J by 6 bases, and 9 bases separated the two germline ends. CDR1 DFQATT and CDR2 SNEGSKA come from the germline V gene (reference sequence).

CDR3 loop: CASSLDGRVPSYNEQFF. For the CDR3, the DNA is TGTGCCAGCAGCTTAGATGGTCGGGTCCCCTCCTACAATGAGCAGTTCTTC. The gene calls are TRBV11-3 and TRBJ2-1, with D unclear. Between the trimmed V and J ends, which lost 0 bases and 0 bases, there was a span of 12 bases. The germline V gene encodes CDR1 SGHNT and CDR2 YENEEA. The CDR3 is 17 amino acids.